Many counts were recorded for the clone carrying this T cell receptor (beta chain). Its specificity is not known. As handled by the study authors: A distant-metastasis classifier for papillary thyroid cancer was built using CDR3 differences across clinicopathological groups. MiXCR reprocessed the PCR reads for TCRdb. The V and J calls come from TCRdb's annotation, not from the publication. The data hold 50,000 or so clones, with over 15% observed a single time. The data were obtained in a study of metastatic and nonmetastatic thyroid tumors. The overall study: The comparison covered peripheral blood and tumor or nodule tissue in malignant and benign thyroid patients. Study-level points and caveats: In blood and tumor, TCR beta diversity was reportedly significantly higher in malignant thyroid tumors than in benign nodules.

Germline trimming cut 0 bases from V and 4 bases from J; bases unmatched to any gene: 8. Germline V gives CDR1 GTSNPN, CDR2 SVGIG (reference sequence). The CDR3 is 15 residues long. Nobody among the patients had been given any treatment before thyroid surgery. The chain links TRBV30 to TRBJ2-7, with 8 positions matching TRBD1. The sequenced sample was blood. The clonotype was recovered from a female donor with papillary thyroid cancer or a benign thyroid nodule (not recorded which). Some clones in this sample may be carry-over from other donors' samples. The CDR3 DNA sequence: TGTGCCTGGAGTGTACCCCAGGGGGCCATATACGAGCAGTACTTC. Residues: CAWSVPQGAIYEQYF.